What follows are 14 T cell receptor beta chains derived from one specimen sequenced in a study of regulatory T cells in long-lasting Graves disease. Time point given: persistent/refractory GD, antithyroid drugs over 5 years with positive TRAb. PBMCs provided the RNA from which the TCR library was made. Library construction for TCR beta used iRepertoire HTBI primers and Arm-PCR of CDR3 regions. TCRdb reprocessed the multiplex PCR reads via MiXCR and lists one record per CDR3 protein. The sample shows about 340,000 distinct CDR3 sequences, about 18% of them seen only once. The sequences come from peripheral blood mononuclear cells (PBMCs), collected when the disease was refractory, from a patient treated with antithyroid drugs. All receptors come from a female donor with Graves disease.

This chain uses TRBV15 with TRBJ2-2; D may be TRBD1 or TRBD2 (5 bases each). The CDR3 spans 14 residues. CDR1 LNHNV and CDR2 YYDKDF come from the germline V gene (reference sequence). The germline V and J ends were trimmed by 5 bases and 6 bases, with 13 bases remaining between them. CDR3 sequence (DNA): TGTGCCACCAGCCGGGGCCCTGGCGCCGGGGAGCTGTTTTTT. Translating gives CATSRGPGAGELFF. The whole variable domain, remainder taken from reference TRBV15 and TRBJ2-2, is DAMVIQNPRYQVTQFGKPVTLSCSQTLNHNVMYWYQQKSSQAPKLLFHYYDKDFNNEADTPDNFQSRRPNTSFCFLDIRSPGLGDTAMYLCATSRGPGAGELFFGEGSRLTVL.

This sequence joins TRBV28 and TRBJ2-7; 7 nucleotides match TRBD1. Germline V gene data show CDR1 as MDHEN and CDR2 as SYDVKM. The V segment lost 6 bases and the J segment 0 bases; nucleotides outside the gene matches: 8. The CDR3 has 15 residues. CDR3 amino acids: CASSRRQGFSYEQYF. Here the CDR3 DNA reads TGTGCCAGCAGCCGCAGACAGGGCTTCTCCTACGAGCAGTACTTC.

The chain links TRBV28 to TRBJ1-4, with a tentative D call TRBD1 (6 bases). The germline V and J ends were trimmed by 5 bases and 3 bases, with 19 bases remaining between them. The V gene's germline CDR1 is MDHEN and CDR2 SYDVKM. The CDR3 covers 17 residues. The CDR3 nucleotides read TGTGCCAGCAGTCCATATTGGGTACAGGGACCTAATGAAAAACTGTTTTTT. Translated: CASSPYWVQGPNEKLFF.

The rearrangement uses TRBV12-5 and TRBJ1-6; 11 nucleotides match TRBD1. CDR1 and CDR2 (germline): LGHNT, FRNRAP. The CDR3 runs to 14 residues. J gave up 7 bases and V 9 bases, and 5 bases lay outside the gene matches. The CDR3 DNA is TGTGCTAGCAAGGGACAGGGGGGAAATTCACCCCTCCACTTT. Translating it yields CASKGQGGNSPLHF.

This clonotype was seen at least ten times. V and J are TRBV7-2 and TRBJ2-5; D call uncertain. V shed 5 bases and J shed 1 base, with 17 bases lying between them. The CDR3 is 16 amino acids. CDR1 is SGHTA, CDR2 FQGNSA, per germline. The CDR3 loop reads CASSLLSPLLQETQYF. In DNA form, the CDR3 reads TGTGCCAGCAGCCTACTCTCTCCACTCCTCCAAGAGACCCAGTACTTC.

This clonotype has more than one count but fewer than ten. The rearrangement links TRBV18 to TRBJ2-5, with D possibly being TRBD1 or TRBD2 (5 bases each). Trimming shortened V by 2 bases and J by 7 bases, and 14 bases separated the two germline ends. The CDR3 runs 14 residues. The V gene's germline CDR1 is KGHSH and CDR2 LQKENI. Here the CDR3 DNA reads TGTGCCAGCTCACCAACTAGGGGCGAGGGGACCCAGTACTTC. This encodes CASSPTRGEGTQYF.

At least ten counts were recorded for this clonotype. This chain uses TRBV20-1 with TRBJ2-5; 7 nucleotides match TRBD2. Germline trimming cut 1 base from V and 5 bases from J; bases unmatched to any gene: 10. This CDR3 spans 15 amino acids. CDR1 DFQATT and CDR2 SNEGSKA come from the germline V gene (reference sequence). CDR3 DNA: TGCAGTGCTAGAGGTGGTAGCGGGTTAGTGGAGACCCAGTACTTC. This translates into CSARGGSGLVETQYF.

This clonotype was detected ten times or more. The V and J genes are TRBV11-1 and TRBJ2-5; D gene unclear. Trimming stripped 1 base from V and 2 bases from J, with 8 bases between. The CDR3 has 14 residues. Germline CDR1 is SGHAT and CDR2 is FQDESV (reference sequence). CDR3 protein: CASSLDVGQETQYF. CDR3 DNA: TGTGCCAGCAGCTTAGACGTGGGTCAAGAGACCCAGTACTTC.

This clonotype was detected many times. V is TRBV7-8 and J is TRBJ1-4; the D gene is possibly TRBD1 (6 bases). The germline CDR1 and CDR2 sequences are SGHVS and FQNEAQ. CDR3 length: 16 residues. Between the trimmed V and J ends, which lost 0 bases and 5 bases, there was a span of 13 bases. The CDR3 DNA follows: TGTGCCAGCAGCTTAGCGGGGGGGCGTGGCAATGAAAAACTGTTTTTT. Its protein product is CASSLAGGRGNEKLFF.

V gene TRBV29-1 combines with J gene TRBJ2-3, with D perhaps TRBD1 (6 bases). V was clipped by 6 bases and J by 0 bases, with 16 bases between them. There are 15 residues in the CDR3. Germline-derived CDR1 and CDR2 are SQVTM and ANQGSEA. The CDR3 is CSVIRGLGSTDTQYF. The DNA of the CDR3 is TGCAGCGTGATCAGGGGCCTTGGAAGCACAGATACGCAGTATTTT.

This CDR3 reads CASSIWDRGTEAFF. The CDR3 DNA sequence: TGTGCCAGTAGTATATGGGACAGGGGCACTGAAGCTTTCTTT. This chain links TRBV19 with TRBJ1-1; 10 bases are shared with TRBD1. There are 14 residues in the CDR3. The trim removed 2 bases at V and 4 bases at J, leaving 1 base unmatched. Germline assignment: CDR1 LNHDA and CDR2 SQIVND (reference sequence).

This clonotype was observed at least ten times. The V and J genes are TRBV28 and TRBJ1-2, with 8 bases matching TRBD1. V gave up 0 bases and J gave up 8 bases; unmatched junction bases: 2. This CDR3 spans 13 amino acids. Germline V gives CDR1 MDHEN, CDR2 SYDVKM. DNA of the CDR3: TGTGCCAGCAGTTTATGGGACAGGGAGGGCTACACCTTC. This sequence encodes CASSLWDREGYTF.

In this sample, this clonotype turned up many times. This sequence joins TRBV3-1 and TRBJ1-1, with D unclear. CDR1 is LGHDT and CDR2 is YNNKEL in the germline V gene (reference sequence). This CDR3 is 13 amino acids long. V lost 1 base, J lost 1 base, and 4 bases lay in between. The DNA of the CDR3 is TGTGCCAGCAGCCAAGGGACGAACACTGAAGCTTTCTTT. Translation: CASSQGTNTEAFF.

This clonotype was observed many times. The gene calls are TRBV30 and TRBJ2-7, with TRBD2 identical over 7 bases. Germline values: CDR1 GTSNPN, CDR2 SVGIG (reference sequence). CDR3 length equals 13 residues. Trimming cost V 1 base and J 5 bases; bases outside gene matches: 5. The CDR3 protein is CAWSALGGNEQYF. CDR3 in DNA: TGTGCCTGGAGTGCACTCGGGGGGAACGAGCAGTACTTC.